This T cell receptor (beta chain) is drawn from a study of molecular identifiers for immune sequencing clone quantification. Whole-study findings and limits: Over 99% of CMV-specific effector molecules, but under 1% of naive ones, were in clones above 20 copies. Molecules of identical TCR sharing a barcode could underestimate highly expanded clone sizes.

Listed TCR primers, together with previously described methods, were used for the bulk TCR libraries. Via MiXCR, TCRdb re-called the PCR reads, giving one row per CDR3 protein. The sample lists around 460,000 distinct CDR3 sequences, over 20% occurring once. This clonotype came up a few times. The antigen is undetermined. The V gene end was trimmed by 4 bases and the J gene end by 9 bases; junction bases not matched to a gene: 6. Looked up from germline, CDR1 is SEHNR and CDR2 is FQNEAQ (reference sequence). The CDR3 has 15 residues. Naive CD8 T cells underwent sorting with the CD8+CD4-CCR7+CD45RA+ definition.

The source of this sequence is a human donor in good health. Some libraries in this study had Jurkat cell RNA spiked in. The chain employs TRBV7-9 and TRBJ1-4; 12 bases are a match to TRBD1. Sequencing used naive CD8+ T cells from blood, with Jurkat cell RNA spiked in. The sample's subset: FACS-sorted CD8+CD4-CCR7+CD45RA+ naive T cells. The CDR3 DNA reads TGTGCCAGCAGCTCGGACCGGGACAGGGGGCAAAAACTGTTTTTT. Protein: CASSSDRDRGQKLFF. The full variable domain, with the rest looked up from reference TRBV7-9 and TRBJ1-4, is DTGVSQNPRHKITKRGQNVTFRCDPISEHNRLYWYRQTLGQGPEFLTYFQNEAQLEKSRLLSDRFSAERPKGSFSTLEIQRTEQGDSAMYLCASSSDRDRGQKLFFGSGTQLSVL.